This record looks at one T cell receptor beta chain sequence and its context. Antigen unknown. This sample is drawn from a study of shared clonotypes between healthy human individuals. Study-level results: Sequencing depth was expected to influence donor clonotype sharing.

Trimming took 3 bases from V and 4 from J; bases not matched to a gene: 15. CDR3 size: 18 residues. Germline V gives CDR1 KGHSH, CDR2 LQKENI. Profiling relied on immunoSEQ multiplex PCR, and the TCRdb table lists in-frame clones only, not all of them. The table has 450,000 to 500,000 clones, less than 80% seen once. The sequence was obtained from a woman aged 35 to 49 in good health. Some clones in this sample may be carry-over from other donors' samples. The material sequenced was PBMCs. The chain recombines TRBV18 with TRBJ1-3; 7 nucleotides align to TRBD1. This CDR3 reads CASSPLRDSARSGNTIYF. In DNA, the CDR3 is TGTGCCAGCTCACCCTTGCGGGACAGTGCTCGATCCGGAAACACCATATATTTT.